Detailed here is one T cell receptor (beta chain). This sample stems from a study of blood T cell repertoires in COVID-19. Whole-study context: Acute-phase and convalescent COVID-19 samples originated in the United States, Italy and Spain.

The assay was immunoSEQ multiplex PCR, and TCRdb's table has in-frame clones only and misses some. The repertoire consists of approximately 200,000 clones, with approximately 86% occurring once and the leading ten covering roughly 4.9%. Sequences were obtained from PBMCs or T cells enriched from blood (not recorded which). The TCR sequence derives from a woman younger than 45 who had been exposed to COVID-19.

This CDR3 is CASSPGDLRLASYGYTF. DNA of the CDR3: TGCGCCAGCAGCCCGGGGGACCTAAGACTCGCGAGCTATGGCTACACCTTC. The V call is TRBV5-1, the J call TRBJ1-2, with D tentatively TRBD1 (5 bases). Trimming took 4 bases from V and 4 from J, leaving 23 bases between them. CDR1 is SGHRS, CDR2 YFSETQ, per germline. The CDR3 runs 17 residues.